This T cell receptor beta chain emerged from a study of blood T cell repertoires in COVID-19. CDR3 size: 16 residues. V lost 0 bases, J lost 0 bases, and 12 bases lay in between. The germline V gene encodes CDR1 SGHNT and CDR2 YENEEA. The data were produced by immunoSEQ multiplex PCR, yet TCRdb's version contains in-frame clones alone and is incomplete. The data show tens of thousands of clones, around 90% seen once. Seattle's cohort entered during active infection and was followed longitudinally. Sequencing was performed on peripheral blood. The receptor's source is a woman aged 45-60 years with COVID-19, enrolled during active disease. V gene TRBV11-3 combines with J gene TRBJ2-7, with D tentatively TRBD2 (7 bases). The CDR3 reads CASSLERGGGSYEQYF. For the CDR3, the DNA is TGTGCCAGCAGCTTAGAGCGGGGAGGGGGCTCCTACGAGCAGTACTTC.